These 16 T cell receptor beta chains were sequenced from one sample in a study of blood T cell repertoires in COVID-19. Measured with immunoSEQ multiplex PCR; TCRdb has only the in-frame clones, and not every one. The top ten hold less than 20% of the sample, which has approximately 89,000 clones, 80% seen once. Sample: peripheral blood. These receptors originate from a woman aged 80 or older with acute or convalescent COVID-19.

Here the CDR3 DNA reads TGTGCCAGCAGCTCTAGCGGGGGGGCCCGCGATGAGCAGTTCTTC. Amino acids: CASSSSGGARDEQFF. The rearrangement joins TRBV5-4 to TRBJ2-1; TRBD2 matches at 12 bases. The germline V gene has CDR1 SGHNT and CDR2 YYREEE (reference sequence). The CDR3 runs to 15 residues. Trimming removed 3 bases from V and 8 bases from J; junction bases left unmatched: 6. The full variable domain, its missing parts supplied by reference TRBV5-4 and TRBJ2-1, is ETGVTQSPTHLIKTRGQQVTLRCSSQSGHNTVSWYQQALGQGPQFIFQYYREEENGRGNFPPRFSGLQFPNYSSELNVNALELDDSALYLCASSSSGGARDEQFFGPGTRLTVL.

The chain joins TRBV7-2 to TRBJ1-6, with TRBD1 matching 11 bases. CDR3 length: 15 residues. J lost 10 bases, V lost 2 bases, and 4 bases had no gene match. Looked up from germline, CDR1 is SGHTA and CDR2 is FQGNSA. DNA of the CDR3: TGTGCCAGCAGCTTAAGGACAGGGGGCGCCTCACCCCTCCACTTT. Protein sequence: CASSLRTGGASPLHF.

The chain links TRBV6-5 to TRBJ1-2, with 7 bases fitting TRBD1. Germline assignment: CDR1 MNHEY and CDR2 SVGAGI. Trimming at V came to 5 bases and at J to 3 bases, leaving 6 bases not matched to a gene. CDR3 length: 14 amino acids. CDR3 region: CASSTYRGDYGYTF. CDR3 in DNA: TGTGCCAGCAGTACCTACAGGGGTGACTATGGCTACACCTTC.

V is TRBV5-4 and J is TRBJ1-3; 9 bases map to TRBD1. This CDR3 comprises 15 residues. Germline CDR1 SGHNT, CDR2 YYREEE (reference sequence). Trimming at V came to 4 bases and at J to 4 bases, leaving 6 bases not matched to a gene. Here the CDR3 DNA reads TGTGCCAGCAGCCAACAGGGGGCCGGAGGAAACACCATATATTTT. Protein sequence: CASSQQGAGGNTIYF.

V usage is TRBV5-1 and J usage is TRBJ1-1; 11 bases align to TRBD1. V was pared by 3 bases and J by 3 bases, with 7 bases of the junction left unmatched. The CDR3 runs to 16 residues. Germline values: CDR1 SGHRS, CDR2 YFSETQ. CDR3 nucleotides: TGCGCCAGCAGCTACCGGACAGGGGGCGCCTACACTGAAGCTTTCTTT. It specifies CASSYRTGGAYTEAFF.

This clone was recorded only once. The sample has other DNA sequences that encode this CDR3 too. This chain links TRBV9 with TRBJ2-2, with TRBD1 identical over 10 bases. V was clipped by 0 bases and J by 4 bases; unmatched bases: 0. This CDR3 comprises 15 residues. CDR1 SGDLS and CDR2 YYNGEE come from the germline V gene. The CDR3 DNA reads TGTGCCAGCAGCGTAGGGACAGGGGGCACCGGGGAGCTGTTTTTT. As protein: CASSVGTGGTGELFF.

The chain has TRBV4-1 and TRBJ2-3; maybe TRBD2 (5 bases). Germline CDR1 MGHRA, CDR2 YSYEKL. Trimming took off 0 bases at V and 9 bases at J, with 10 bases between the two ends. The CDR3 runs to 13 residues. This CDR3 reads CASSQDFGKTQYF. CDR3 DNA: TGCGCCAGCAGCCAAGATTTCGGGAAGACGCAGTATTTT.

The chain uses TRBV4-2 and TRBJ1-4, with TRBD1 matching 11 bases. Germline V gene lookup returns CDR1 LGHNA and CDR2 YNFKEQ. The CDR3 has 14 amino acids. The junction had 4 bases not matched to a gene; V was cut back by 5 bases and J by 8 bases. The CDR3 protein is CASSSGQGVEKLFF. The CDR3 coding sequence is TGTGCCAGCAGCTCGGGACAGGGGGTCGAAAAACTGTTTTTT.

This chain uses TRBV4-1 with TRBJ1-2, with 11 nucleotides matching TRBD1. V was pared by 4 bases and J by 4 bases, with 5 bases of the junction left unmatched. The CDR3 has 15 residues. Per the germline V gene, CDR1 is MGHRA and CDR2 is YSYEKL. The CDR3 reads CASSLRTGGSYGYTF. Here the CDR3 DNA reads TGCGCCAGCAGCCTTCGGACAGGGGGCAGCTATGGCTACACCTTC.

The chain carries TRBV12-3 or TRBV12-4 and TRBJ1-2; D ambiguous. The CDR3 extends over 13 amino acids. V was cut by 7 bases and J by 2 bases, with 11 bases left in between. CDR3 sequence: CASTTDSNYGYTF. The CDR3 DNA sequence: TGTGCCAGCACTACGGACTCGAACTATGGCTACACCTTC.

This clone turned up a few times. The chain combines TRBV27 with TRBJ1-5; D gene ambiguous. CDR1 and CDR2 (germline): MNHEY, SMNVEV (reference sequence). There are 14 residues in the CDR3. V lost 5 bases and J lost 1, with 9 bases in between. CDR3 amino acids: CASSPGWSNQPQHF. The CDR3 coding sequence is TGTGCCAGCAGTCCGGGGTGGAGCAATCAGCCCCAGCATTTT.

V is TRBV5-1 and J is TRBJ2-7; the match to TRBD1 covers 8 bases. The trim removed 4 bases at V and 12 bases at J, leaving 12 bases unmatched. Germline V gene lookup returns CDR1 SGHRS and CDR2 YFSETQ. This CDR3 comprises 13 residues. The chain's CDR3 is CASSANGQGELYF. CDR3 nucleotides: TGCGCCAGCAGCGCAAATGGACAGGGAGAACTGTACTTC.

The chain combines TRBV7-2 with TRBJ2-2; 8 bases fit TRBD1. The V segment lost 6 bases and the J segment 6 bases; nucleotides outside the gene matches: 3. This CDR3 contains 13 residues. Germline loops: CDR1 SGHTA, CDR2 FQGNSA. The CDR3 DNA sequence: TGTGCCAGCAGGCTGGGACAGGCCGGGGAGCTGTTTTTT. Translation: CASRLGQAGELFF.

The chain carries TRBV3-1 (or the pseudogene TRBV3-2) and TRBJ1-6; 8 bases map to TRBD1. The CDR3 consists of 17 residues. CDR1 and CDR2 from the germline V gene are LGHDT and YNNKEL (reference sequence). Trimming took 1 base from V and 3 from J; bases not matched to a gene: 5. CDR3 DNA sequence: TGTGCCAGCAGCCAAGGGGGAACAGGGGGCTATAATTCACCCCTCCACTTT. This encodes CASSQGGTGGYNSPLHF.

The chain links TRBV30 to TRBJ1-4, with D uncertain. Germline V CDR1 and CDR2: GTSNPN, SVGIG (reference sequence). Trimming removed 4 bases from V and 0 bases from J, with 9 bases in between. This CDR3 has 14 residues. The CDR3, as DNA: TGTGCCTGGACCTCACACGCAACTAATGAAAAACTGTTTTTT. Translation gives CAWTSHATNEKLFF.

This clone was seen only a few times. This chain joins TRBV2 and TRBJ1-1; TRBD1 might be the D (5 bases). Trimming took off 7 bases at V and 3 bases at J, with 12 bases between the two ends. CDR1 is SNHLY, CDR2 FYNNEI, per germline. The length of the CDR3 is 13 residues. The CDR3 region is CASTRGQYTEAFF. For the CDR3, the DNA is TGTGCCAGCACAAGGGGCCAGTACACTGAAGCTTTCTTT.